One sample yielded the 18 T cell receptor beta chains listed below, sequenced in a study of blood T cell repertoires in COVID-19. Produced via immunoSEQ multiplex PCR; TCRdb's table is partial and in-frame only. The table shows approximately 74,000 clones, with almost 80% occurring only once. Sequenced: peripheral blood. Receptor source: a man aged 55 to 69 with acute or convalescent COVID-19.

The V and J genes are TRBV7-6 and TRBJ1-2; 8 positions agree with TRBD1. Per the germline V gene, CDR1 is SGHVS and CDR2 is FNYEAQ. This CDR3 has 15 residues. The J segment lost 4 bases and the V segment lost 5 bases, leaving 9 bases of the junction unmatched. The CDR3 coding sequence is TGTGCCAGCAGCGAAAGGCAGGGGGCTCTCTATGGCTACACCTTC. Encoded protein: CASSERQGALYGYTF.

J is TRBJ1-5 and V is TRBV19; the D gene is possibly TRBD1 (5 bases). Per germline, CDR1 LNHDA and CDR2 SQIVND (reference sequence). The V end was cut by 11 bases, the J end by 6 bases, with 26 bases between. This CDR3 is 16 amino acids long. CDR3 region: CASGPHGAKLRQPQHF. The CDR3 region has the DNA TGTGCCTCCGGGCCCCATGGGGCAAAATTGCGTCAGCCCCAGCATTTT. Full variable domain (missing parts from reference TRBV19 and TRBJ1-5): DGGITQSPKYLFRKEGQNVTLSCEQNLNHDAMYWYRQDPGQGLRLIYYSQIVNDFQKGDIAEGYSVSREKKESFPLTVTSAQKNPTAFYLCASGPHGAKLRQPQHFGDGTRLSIL.

CDR3 sequence: CASSPSPGTSYDYGYTF. In nucleotides, the CDR3 is TGCGCCAGCAGCCCCTCCCCCGGGACAAGCTATGACTATGGCTACACCTTC. V usage is TRBV5-1 and J usage is TRBJ1-2, with D perhaps TRBD1 (6 bases). CDR1 SGHRS and CDR2 YFSETQ come from the germline V gene. The CDR3 is made up of 17 amino acids. V gave up 4 bases and J gave up 3 bases, with 22 bases separating them.

The CDR3 sequence is CASSPGTDYGYTF. CDR3 nucleotide sequence: TGTGCCAGCAGCCCCGGGACAGACTATGGCTACACCTTC. The chain carries TRBV7-6 and TRBJ1-2; TRBD1 agrees at 7 bases. Germline CDR1 is SGHVS and CDR2 is FNYEAQ. The V and J ends lost 5 bases and 3 bases, in that order; junction bases with no gene match: 3. The CDR3 extends over 13 amino acids.

V usage is TRBV30 and J usage is TRBJ1-4; TRBD1 aligns across 7 bases. Germline CDR1 GTSNPN, CDR2 SVGIG (reference sequence). The CDR3 extends over 15 amino acids. Trimming at V came to 0 bases and at J to 5 bases, leaving 6 bases not matched to a gene. The CDR3 DNA is TGTGCCTGGAGTGTTGGGACAGACTTAAATGAAAAACTGTTTTTT. It specifies CAWSVGTDLNEKLFF.

V gene TRBV19 combines with J gene TRBJ1-1; D possibly corresponds to TRBD1 (6 bases). Trimming removed 2 bases at V and 0 bases at J, with 19 bases between. Germline values: CDR1 LNHDA, CDR2 SQIVND (reference sequence). The length of the CDR3 is 18 residues. In DNA form, the CDR3 reads TGTGCCAGTAGTATAAGGGGGAGGGTTGGTCGGATGAACACTGAAGCTTTCTTT. Amino acid sequence: CASSIRGRVGRMNTEAFF.

This chain joins TRBV5-6 and TRBJ2-5; weak D call: TRBD2 (6 bases). The CDR3 length is 14 residues. Trimming shortened V by 1 base and J by 5 bases, and 12 bases separated the two germline ends. CDR1 and CDR2 from the germline V gene are SGHDT and YYEEEE. The CDR3, as DNA: TGTGCCAGCAGCTTGAGAGGGGCGGGGGAGACCCAGTACTTC. As protein: CASSLRGAGETQYF.

The chain combines TRBV12-3 or TRBV12-4 with TRBJ2-7, with D hard to call. This CDR3 has 11 residues. V lost 2 bases to trimming and J lost 7 bases, with 6 bases between them. The CDR3 bases are TGTGCCAGCAGTTTACGAGGAGAGCAGTACTTC. Translating it yields CASSLRGEQYF.

This clone came up a few times. V and J are TRBV4-2 and TRBJ2-7; the match to TRBD1 covers 12 bases. Germline values: CDR1 LGHNA, CDR2 YNFKEQ. Trimming took 1 base from V and 5 from J; bases not matched to a gene: 6. The CDR3 is made up of 16 amino acids. CDR3 sequence: CASSQVLGTGGHEQYF. CDR3 sequence (DNA): TGTGCCAGCAGCCAAGTTTTGGGGACAGGGGGCCACGAGCAGTACTTC.

The rearrangement uses TRBV5-1 and TRBJ1-4, with 10 bases identical to TRBD1. Per the germline V gene, CDR1 is SGHRS and CDR2 is YFSETQ. The CDR3 runs 19 residues. With V trimmed by 3 bases and J by 7 bases, 18 bases remained unmatched. The CDR3 DNA follows: TGCGCCAGCAGCTCCCCCTTGGGGGTCCGGACAGGGGGAGGTGAAAAACTGTTTTTT. Its translation: CASSSPLGVRTGGGEKLFF. Based on the CDR3 plus reference TRBV5-1 and TRBJ1-4, the full variable domain is KAGVTQTPRYLIKTRGQQVTLSCSPISGHRSVSWYQQTPGQGLQFLFEYFSETQRNKGNFPGRFSGRQFSNSRSEMNVSTLELGDSALYLCASSSPLGVRTGGGEKLFFGSGTQLSVL.

The chain recombines TRBV18 with TRBJ2-5; D might be TRBD1 (5 bases). Trimming stripped 4 bases from V and 1 base from J, with 13 bases between. The germline gives CDR1 KGHSH, CDR2 LQKENI. The CDR3 is 15 residues long. The CDR3 DNA is TGTGCCAGCTCACTCCTACAGGCTAGCCAAGAGACCCAGTACTTC. As protein: CASSLLQASQETQYF.

This clone was recorded once. V and J are TRBV7-9 and TRBJ2-1; 8 nucleotides line up with TRBD1. The CDR3 length is 16 residues. Germline V lookup: CDR1 SEHNR, CDR2 FQNEAQ (reference sequence). Trimming took 5 bases from V and 5 from J; bases not matched to a gene: 11. The CDR3 loop reads CASSTYRDRRNNEQFF. CDR3 sequence (DNA): TGTGCCAGCAGCACGTACCGGGACAGGCGGAACAATGAGCAGTTCTTC.

The CDR3 region has the DNA TGTGCCATCAGTGAGGGGGGACTTGCTAATGAAAAACTGTTTTTT. This gives the protein CAISEGGLANEKLFF. V is TRBV10-3 and J is TRBJ1-4; D perhaps matches TRBD1 (5 bases). Germline lookup yields CDR1 ENHRY and CDR2 SYGVKD. The V gene lost 2 bases and the J gene lost 3 bases, with 10 bases spanning the gap. This CDR3 spans 15 amino acids.

The chain employs TRBV5-4 and TRBJ2-2; 13 positions agree with TRBD2. The CDR3 runs 16 residues. Per the germline V gene, CDR1 is SGHNT and CDR2 is YYREEE (reference sequence). V was pared by 4 bases and J by 4 bases, with 4 bases of the junction left unmatched. CDR3 in DNA: TGTGCCAGCAGCCCAAGGACTAGCGGGGGCACCGGGGAGCTGTTTTTT. The encoded protein is CASSPRTSGGTGELFF.

The chain is built from TRBV6-5 and TRBJ2-3, with 12 bases aligning to TRBD2. The CDR3 loop spans 14 amino acids. CDR1 MNHEY and CDR2 SVGAGI come from the germline V gene. Trimming took 6 bases from V and 5 from J; bases not matched to a gene: 3. CDR3 in DNA: TGTGCCAGCAGCCGACTAGCGGGGGAAGATACGCAGTATTTT. Its translation is CASSRLAGEDTQYF.

This chain uses TRBV3-1 (or the pseudogene TRBV3-2) with TRBJ1-6; D is perhaps TRBD1 (6 bases). Per the germline V gene, CDR1 is LGHDT and CDR2 is YNNKEL (reference sequence). Trimming pared 5 bases from V and 7 bases from J, leaving 12 bases between. The CDR3 is made up of 14 amino acids. The CDR3 is CASSSRRGNSPLHF. The CDR3 DNA follows: TGTGCCAGCAGCTCTCGTAGGGGGAATTCACCCCTCCACTTT.

This chain connects TRBV4-2 to TRBJ2-3; maybe TRBD2 (6 bases). Trimming cost V 0 bases and J 3 bases, with 16 bases left between them. The germline V gene encodes CDR1 LGHNA and CDR2 YNFKEQ. This CDR3 spans 17 amino acids. The CDR3 loop reads CASSQDQGGTGTDTQYF. The CDR3 bases are TGTGCCAGCAGCCAAGATCAAGGAGGGACCGGTACAGATACGCAGTATTTT.

The V call is TRBV2, the J call TRBJ1-5; D perhaps matches TRBD1 (6 bases). The CDR3 covers 15 residues. Germline-derived CDR1 and CDR2 are SNHLY and FYNNEI. The ends were cut back, 6 bases at V and 1 base at J, with 13 bases in the middle. The CDR3 DNA sequence: TGTGCCAGCAGGGTACAGGGATTCAGCAATCAGCCCCAGCATTTT. Protein sequence: CASRVQGFSNQPQHF.